These T cell receptor beta chains were read from a single sample in a study of shared clonotypes between healthy human individuals. Measured with immunoSEQ multiplex PCR; TCRdb has only the in-frame clones, and not every one. The top ten clones hold over 1.5% of a sample with around 1.9 million clones, 85% to 95% of them seen once. Sequencing was done on a sample of naive CD8+ T cells from PBMCs. Receptors were obtained from a man between 18 and 29 years old in good health. Some clones in this sample may be carry-over from other donors' samples. Both conserved end residues are part of each CDR3. Fields, in order: D gene, CDR3 length, V gene, J gene, clone size, CDR3 DNA, CDR3 protein. A D gene is named only where the DNA matches it firmly. The listing skips clone size in some rows; elsewhere it reads once, few, many or a size class.

NA	13	TRBV2	TRBJ2-5	NA	TGTGCCAGCAGTGTGGGCAGGGGAGGAACCCAGTACTTC	CASSVGRGGTQYF
NA	17	TRBV9	TRBJ2-3	NA	TGTGCCAGCAGCCCCCAAAGCCAGGGTGGAAGCACAGATACGCAGTATTTT	CASSPQSQGGSTDTQYF
TRBD1	17	TRBV7-9	TRBJ2-2	NA	TGTGCCAGCAGCTGGGACAGGGGGGCCAGGGACACCGGGGAGCTGTTTTTT	CASSWDRGARDTGELFF
NA	14	TRBV27	TRBJ2-7	once	TGTGCCAGCAGTCAGCTGGACAGCTCTGAGAAGCAGTACTTC	CASSQLDSSEKQYF
NA	14	TRBV2	TRBJ2-6	NA	TGTGCCAGCATCGGAGGGTACGGGGCCAACGTCCTGACTTTC	CASIGGYGANVLTF
NA	14	TRBV4-3	TRBJ1-5	NA	TGCGCCAGCAGCCAATCCCGGGCCCGACAGCCCCAGCATTTT	CASSQSRARQPQHF
TRBD2	18	TRBV5-6	TRBJ2-3	NA	TGTGCCAGCAGCTTGGACTTGGGGCTAGCGGATAGCACAGATACGCAGTATTTT	CASSLDLGLADSTDTQYF
NA	13	TRBV7-9	TRBJ2-3	NA	TGTGCCAGCACGGGAGCCCCCACAGATACGCAGTATTTT	CASTGAPTDTQYF
NA	14	TRBV27	TRBJ2-3	NA	TGTGCCAGCAGTTTATTGGTTGGTACAGATACGCAGTATTTT	CASSLLVGTDTQYF
NA	15	TRBV5-1	TRBJ2-7	NA	TGCGCCAGCAGCTTGGGACAGTTACCCTCCTACGAGCAGTACTTC	CASSLGQLPSYEQYF